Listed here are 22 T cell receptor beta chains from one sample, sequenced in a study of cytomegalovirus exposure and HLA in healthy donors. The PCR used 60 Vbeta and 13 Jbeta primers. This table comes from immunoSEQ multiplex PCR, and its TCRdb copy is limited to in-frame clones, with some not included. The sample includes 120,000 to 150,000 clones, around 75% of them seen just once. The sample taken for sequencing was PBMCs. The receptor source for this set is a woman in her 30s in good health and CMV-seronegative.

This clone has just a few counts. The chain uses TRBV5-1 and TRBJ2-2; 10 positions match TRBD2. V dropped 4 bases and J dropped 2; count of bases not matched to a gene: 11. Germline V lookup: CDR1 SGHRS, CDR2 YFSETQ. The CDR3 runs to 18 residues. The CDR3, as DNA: TGCGCCAGCAGCCTTTGGGCGACTAGCGGGCGAAACACCGGGGAGCTGTTTTTT. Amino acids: CASSLWATSGRNTGELFF. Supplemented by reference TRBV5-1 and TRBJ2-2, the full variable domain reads KAGVTQTPRYLIKTRGQQVTLSCSPISGHRSVSWYQQTPGQGLQFLFEYFSETQRNKGNFPGRFSGRQFSNSRSEMNVSTLELGDSALYLCASSLWATSGRNTGELFFGEGSRLTVL.

The CDR3 DNA reads as TGTGTAGTCACAGGGGGCCCCTGGACTGAAGCTTTCTTT. Amino acid sequence: CVVTGGPWTEAFF. The chain employs TRBV6-6 and TRBJ1-1; TRBD1 matches at 9 bases. Per germline, CDR1 MNHNY and CDR2 SVGAGI (reference sequence). The CDR3 contains 13 residues.

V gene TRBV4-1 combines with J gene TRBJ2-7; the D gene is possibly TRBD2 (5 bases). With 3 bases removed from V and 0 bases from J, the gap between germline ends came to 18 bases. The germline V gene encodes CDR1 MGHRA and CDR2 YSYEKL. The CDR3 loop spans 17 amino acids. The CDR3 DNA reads TGCGCCAGCAGCCATCCCCGCAAGGACTCGAGCTCCTACGAGCAGTACTTC. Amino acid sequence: CASSHPRKDSSSYEQYF.

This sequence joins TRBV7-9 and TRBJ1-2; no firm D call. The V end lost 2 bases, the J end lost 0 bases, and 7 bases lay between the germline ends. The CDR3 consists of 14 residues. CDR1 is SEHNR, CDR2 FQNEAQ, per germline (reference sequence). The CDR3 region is CASSLMAANYGYTF. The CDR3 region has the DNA TGTGCCAGCAGCTTAATGGCAGCTAACTATGGCTACACCTTC.

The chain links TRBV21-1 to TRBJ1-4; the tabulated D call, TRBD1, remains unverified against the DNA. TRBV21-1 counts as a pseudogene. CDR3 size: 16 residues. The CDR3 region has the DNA TGTGCCAGCAGCAAAGGTGGGGGCGGTCATTTAGAAAAACTGTTTTTT. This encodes CASSKGGGGHLEKLFF.

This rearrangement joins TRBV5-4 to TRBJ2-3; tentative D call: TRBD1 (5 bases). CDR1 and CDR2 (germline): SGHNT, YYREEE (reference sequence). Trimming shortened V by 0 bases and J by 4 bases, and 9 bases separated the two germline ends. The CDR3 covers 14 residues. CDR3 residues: CASSLDGAADTQYF. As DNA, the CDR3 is TGTGCCAGCAGCTTGGATGGGGCCGCAGATACGCAGTATTTT.

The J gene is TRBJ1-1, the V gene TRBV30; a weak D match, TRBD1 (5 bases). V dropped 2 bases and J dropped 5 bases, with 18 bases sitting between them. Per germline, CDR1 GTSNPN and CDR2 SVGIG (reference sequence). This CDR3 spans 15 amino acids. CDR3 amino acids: CAWSSGLRGRTEAFF. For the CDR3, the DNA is TGTGCCTGGAGTTCCGGCTTGCGGGGGAGGACTGAAGCTTTCTTT.

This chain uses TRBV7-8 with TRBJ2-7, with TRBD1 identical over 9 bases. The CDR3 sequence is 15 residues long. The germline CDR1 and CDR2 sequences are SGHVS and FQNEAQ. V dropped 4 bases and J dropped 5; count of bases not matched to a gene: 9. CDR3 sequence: CASSSLQGAMDEQYF. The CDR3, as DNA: TGTGCCAGCAGCTCACTACAGGGGGCGATGGACGAGCAGTACTTC. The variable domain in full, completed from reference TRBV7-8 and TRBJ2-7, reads GAGVSQSPRYKVAKRGQDVALRCDPISGHVSLFWYQQALGQGPEFLTYFQNEAQLDKSGLPSDRFFAERPEGSVSTLKIQRTQQEDSAVYLCASSSLQGAMDEQYFGPGTRLTVT.

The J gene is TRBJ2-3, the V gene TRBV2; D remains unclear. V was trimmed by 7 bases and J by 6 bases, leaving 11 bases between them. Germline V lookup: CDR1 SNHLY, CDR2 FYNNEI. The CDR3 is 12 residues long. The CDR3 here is CASKPTGDTQYF. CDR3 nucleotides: TGTGCCAGCAAACCCACGGGTGATACGCAGTATTTT.

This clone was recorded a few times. The CDR3 here is CASSYRGQENTGELFF. The DNA for the CDR3 is TGTGCCAGCAGTTATAGGGGACAGGAGAACACCGGGGAGCTGTTTTTT. The gene calls are TRBV27 and TRBJ2-2; 8 positions agree with TRBD1. J gave up 1 base and V 4 bases, and 5 bases lay outside the gene matches. The CDR3 contains 16 residues. Looked up from germline, CDR1 is MNHEY and CDR2 is SMNVEV (reference sequence).

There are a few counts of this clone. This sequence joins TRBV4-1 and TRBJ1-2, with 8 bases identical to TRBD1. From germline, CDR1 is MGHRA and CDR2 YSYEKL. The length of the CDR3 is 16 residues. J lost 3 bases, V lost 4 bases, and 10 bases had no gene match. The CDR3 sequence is CASSRGQGPWDYGYTF. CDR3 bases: TGCGCCAGCAGCCGAGGACAGGGCCCTTGGGACTATGGCTACACCTTC.

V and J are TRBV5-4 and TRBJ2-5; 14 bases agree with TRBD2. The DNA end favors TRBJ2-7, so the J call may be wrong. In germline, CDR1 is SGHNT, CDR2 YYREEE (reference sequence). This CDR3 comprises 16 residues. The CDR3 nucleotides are TGTGCCAGCAGGGGGGGACTAGCGGGAGACTCCTACGAGCAGTACTTC. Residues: CASRGGLAGDSYEQYF.

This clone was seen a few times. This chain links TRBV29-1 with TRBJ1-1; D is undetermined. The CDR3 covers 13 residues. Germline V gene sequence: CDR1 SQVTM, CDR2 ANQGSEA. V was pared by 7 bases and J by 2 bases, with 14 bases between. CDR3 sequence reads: CSALSDSNTEAFF. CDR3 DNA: TGCAGCGCCCTGTCGGACTCTAACACTGAAGCTTTCTTT.

CDR3 DNA: TGTGCCAGCAAAGGGGCCATCTCCTACGAGCAGTACTTC. Protein sequence: CASKGAISYEQYF. The gene calls are TRBV25-1 and TRBJ2-7; D might be TRBD1 (5 bases). This CDR3 is built from 13 residues. In germline, CDR1 is MGHDK, CDR2 SYGVNS. V was trimmed by 7 bases and J by 0 bases, leaving 10 bases between them.

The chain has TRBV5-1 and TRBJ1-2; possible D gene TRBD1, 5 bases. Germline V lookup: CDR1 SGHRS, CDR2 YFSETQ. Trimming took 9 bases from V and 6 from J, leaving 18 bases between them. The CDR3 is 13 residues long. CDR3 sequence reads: CATNKGPGDGYTF. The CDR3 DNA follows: TGCGCCACCAATAAGGGGCCGGGAGATGGCTACACCTTC.

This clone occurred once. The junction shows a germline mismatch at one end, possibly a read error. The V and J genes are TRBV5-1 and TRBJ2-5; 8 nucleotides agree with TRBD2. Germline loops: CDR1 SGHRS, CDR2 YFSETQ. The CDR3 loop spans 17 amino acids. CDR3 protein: CASSSKRMTSAQETQHF. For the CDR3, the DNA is TGCGCCAGCAGCTCCAAAAGAATGACTAGCGCTCAAGAGACCCAGCACTTC.

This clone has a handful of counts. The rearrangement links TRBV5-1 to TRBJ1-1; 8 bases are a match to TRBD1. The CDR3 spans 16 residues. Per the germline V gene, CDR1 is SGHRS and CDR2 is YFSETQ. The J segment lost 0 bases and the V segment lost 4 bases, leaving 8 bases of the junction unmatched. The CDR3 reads CASSLNPGGLNTEAFF. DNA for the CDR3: TGCGCCAGCAGCCTTAACCCAGGGGGCCTGAACACTGAAGCTTTCTTT.

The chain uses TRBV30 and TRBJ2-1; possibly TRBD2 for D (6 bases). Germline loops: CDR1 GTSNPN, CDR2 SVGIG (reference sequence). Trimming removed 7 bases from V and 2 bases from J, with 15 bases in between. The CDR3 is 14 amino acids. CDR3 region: CAFRVAAPYNEQFF. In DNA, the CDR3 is TGTGCCTTCAGGGTAGCGGCCCCCTACAATGAGCAGTTCTTC.

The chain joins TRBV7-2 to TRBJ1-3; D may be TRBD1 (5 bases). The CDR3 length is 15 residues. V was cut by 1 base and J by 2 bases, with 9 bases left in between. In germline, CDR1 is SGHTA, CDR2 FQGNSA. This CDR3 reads CASSLESGTGNTIYF. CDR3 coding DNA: TGTGCCAGCAGCTTAGAATCAGGGACTGGAAACACCATATATTTT.

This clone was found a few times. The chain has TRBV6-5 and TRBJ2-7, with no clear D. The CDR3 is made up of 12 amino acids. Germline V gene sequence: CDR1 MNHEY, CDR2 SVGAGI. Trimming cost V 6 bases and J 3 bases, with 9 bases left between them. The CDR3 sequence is CASRSRLYEQYF. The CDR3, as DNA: TGTGCCAGCAGGTCGAGGCTCTACGAGCAGTACTTC.

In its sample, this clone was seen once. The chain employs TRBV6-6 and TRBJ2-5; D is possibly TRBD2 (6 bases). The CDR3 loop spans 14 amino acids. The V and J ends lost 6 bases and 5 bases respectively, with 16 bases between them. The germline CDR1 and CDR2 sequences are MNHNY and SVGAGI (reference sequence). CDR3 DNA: TGTGCCAGCAGCGTACGTTTACGGGGGGAGACCCAGTACTTC. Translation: CASSVRLRGETQYF.

CDR3 DNA sequence: TGTGCCAGCAGCTTGACAGGGGTCGCTCCGTCTAACTATGGCTACACCTTC. It codes for CASSLTGVAPSNYGYTF. The V call is TRBV5-4, the J call TRBJ1-2, with TRBD1 identical over 7 bases. This CDR3 region has 17 residues. The junction had 9 bases not matched to a gene; V was cut back by 1 base and J by 0 bases. Germline-derived CDR1 and CDR2 are SGHNT and YYREEE (reference sequence).